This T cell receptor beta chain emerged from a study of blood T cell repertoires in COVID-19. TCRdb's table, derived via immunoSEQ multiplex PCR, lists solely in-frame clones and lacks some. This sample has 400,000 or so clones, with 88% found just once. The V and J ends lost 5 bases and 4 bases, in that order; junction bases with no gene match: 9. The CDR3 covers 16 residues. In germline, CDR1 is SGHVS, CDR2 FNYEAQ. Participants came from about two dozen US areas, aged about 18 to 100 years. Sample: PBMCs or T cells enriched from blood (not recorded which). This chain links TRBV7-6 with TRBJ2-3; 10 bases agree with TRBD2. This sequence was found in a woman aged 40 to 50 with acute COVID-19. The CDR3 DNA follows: TGTGCCAGCAGCCCCCAGCGGGGGGGAGGGGCAGATACGCAGTATTTT. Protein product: CASSPQRGGGADTQYF.